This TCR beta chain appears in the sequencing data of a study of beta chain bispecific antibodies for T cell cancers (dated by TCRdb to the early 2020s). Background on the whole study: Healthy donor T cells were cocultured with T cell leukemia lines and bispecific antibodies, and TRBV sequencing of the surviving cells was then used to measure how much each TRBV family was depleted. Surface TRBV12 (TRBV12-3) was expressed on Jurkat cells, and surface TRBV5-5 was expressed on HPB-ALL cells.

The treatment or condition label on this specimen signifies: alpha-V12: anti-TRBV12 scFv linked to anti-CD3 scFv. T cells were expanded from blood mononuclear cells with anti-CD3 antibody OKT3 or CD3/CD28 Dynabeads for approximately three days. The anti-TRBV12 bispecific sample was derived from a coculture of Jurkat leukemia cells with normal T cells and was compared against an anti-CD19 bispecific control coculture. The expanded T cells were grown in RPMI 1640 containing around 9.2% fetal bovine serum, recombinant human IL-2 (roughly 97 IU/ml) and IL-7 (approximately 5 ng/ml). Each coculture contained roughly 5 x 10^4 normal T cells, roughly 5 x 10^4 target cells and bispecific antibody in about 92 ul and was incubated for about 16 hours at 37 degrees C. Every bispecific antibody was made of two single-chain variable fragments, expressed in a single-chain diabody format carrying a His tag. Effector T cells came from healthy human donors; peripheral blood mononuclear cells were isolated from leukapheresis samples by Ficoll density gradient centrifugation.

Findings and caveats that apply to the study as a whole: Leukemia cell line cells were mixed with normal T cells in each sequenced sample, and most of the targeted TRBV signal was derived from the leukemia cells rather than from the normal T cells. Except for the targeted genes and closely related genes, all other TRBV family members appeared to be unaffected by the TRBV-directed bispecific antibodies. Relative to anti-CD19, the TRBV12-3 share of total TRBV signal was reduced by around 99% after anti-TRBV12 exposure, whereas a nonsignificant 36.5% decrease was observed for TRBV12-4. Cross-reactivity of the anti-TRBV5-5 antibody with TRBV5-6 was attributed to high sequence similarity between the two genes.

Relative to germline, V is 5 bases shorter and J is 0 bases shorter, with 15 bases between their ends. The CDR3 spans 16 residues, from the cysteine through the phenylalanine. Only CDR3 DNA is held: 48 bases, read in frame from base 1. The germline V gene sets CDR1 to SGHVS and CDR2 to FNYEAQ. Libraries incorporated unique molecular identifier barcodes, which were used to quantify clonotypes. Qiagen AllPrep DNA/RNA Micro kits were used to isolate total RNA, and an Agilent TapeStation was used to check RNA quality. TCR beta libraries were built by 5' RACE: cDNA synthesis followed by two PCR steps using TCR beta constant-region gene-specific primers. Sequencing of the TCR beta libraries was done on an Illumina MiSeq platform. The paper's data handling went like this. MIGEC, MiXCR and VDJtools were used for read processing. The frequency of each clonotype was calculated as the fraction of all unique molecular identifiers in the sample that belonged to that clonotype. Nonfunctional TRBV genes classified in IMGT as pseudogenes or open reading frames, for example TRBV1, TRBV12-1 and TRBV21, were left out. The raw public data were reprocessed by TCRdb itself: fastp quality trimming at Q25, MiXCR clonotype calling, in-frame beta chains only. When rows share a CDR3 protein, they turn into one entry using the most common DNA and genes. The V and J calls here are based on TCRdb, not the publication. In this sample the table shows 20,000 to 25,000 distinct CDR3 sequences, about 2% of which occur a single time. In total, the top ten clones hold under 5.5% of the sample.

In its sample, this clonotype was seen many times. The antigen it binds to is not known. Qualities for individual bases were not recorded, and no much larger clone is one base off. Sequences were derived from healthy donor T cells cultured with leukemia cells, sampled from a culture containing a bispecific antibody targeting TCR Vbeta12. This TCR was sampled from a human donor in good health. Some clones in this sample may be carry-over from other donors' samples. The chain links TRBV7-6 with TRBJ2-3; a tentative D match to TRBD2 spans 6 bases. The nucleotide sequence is TGTGCCAGCAGCCGATTGGAACTAGCTAGCACAGATACGCAGTATTTT. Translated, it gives CASSRLELASTDTQYF.